One and the same sample provided the 24 T cell receptor beta chains below, sequenced in a study of blood T cell repertoires in COVID-19. TCRdb's copy holds only in-frame clones and misses some; the assay was immunoSEQ multiplex PCR. The sample lists approximately 250,000 clones; about 80% were seen once. The specimen was peripheral blood. The receptors originated from a human donor in a cohort sampled during active COVID-19.

The rearrangement joins TRBV19 to TRBJ2-2, with a tentative D call TRBD1 (5 bases). This CDR3 spans 15 amino acids. V lost 3 bases to trimming and J lost 1 base, with 9 bases between them. From germline, CDR1 is LNHDA and CDR2 SQIVND (reference sequence). The CDR3: CASSMSTGNTGELFF. CDR3 in DNA: TGTGCCAGTAGTATGAGTACAGGGAACACCGGGGAGCTGTTTTTT.

The chain carries TRBV19 and TRBJ1-2; D possibly corresponds to TRBD1 (5 bases). The ends were cut back, 8 bases at V and 6 bases at J, with 13 bases in the middle. This CDR3 is 12 amino acids long. Germline V lookup: CDR1 LNHDA, CDR2 SQIVND (reference sequence). In DNA form, the CDR3 reads TGTGCCAGTGGCGGACGGGGGGATGGCTACACCTTC. Protein product: CASGGRGDGYTF.

The chain's CDR3 is CASSLASRGREQFF. CDR3 DNA sequence: TGTGCCAGCTCCCTTGCCAGCAGGGGCCGCGAGCAGTTCTTC. V usage is TRBV18 and J usage is TRBJ2-1; D is possibly TRBD1 (6 bases). V was shortened by 6 bases and J by 10 bases, with 19 bases between the two germline ends. The CDR3 spans 14 residues. The germline V gene encodes CDR1 KGHSH and CDR2 LQKENI.

In its sample, this clone was seen once. Other nucleotide sequences from this sample produce the same CDR3. The rearrangement links TRBV6-2 or TRBV6-3 to TRBJ1-5; D is uncertain. This CDR3 comprises 14 residues. V was trimmed by 2 bases and J by 4 bases, leaving 9 bases between them. Germline V gene data show CDR1 as MNHEY and CDR2 as SVGEGT. The CDR3 sequence: CASSYPGLNQPQHF. The DNA for the CDR3 is TGTGCCAGCAGTTACCCGGGTCTTAATCAGCCCCAGCATTTT.

V is TRBV19 and J is TRBJ1-2; D is unresolved. The CDR3 is made up of 14 amino acids. The ends were cut back, 2 bases at V and 8 bases at J, with 15 bases in the middle. Germline V CDR1 and CDR2: LNHDA, SQIVND (reference sequence). The CDR3 is CASSIKLQIPGYTF. DNA for the CDR3: TGTGCCAGTAGTATAAAGCTCCAAATCCCAGGCTACACCTTC.

This chain uses TRBV28 with TRBJ1-2; TRBD1 agrees at 7 bases. Germline V lookup: CDR1 MDHEN, CDR2 SYDVKM. The CDR3 length is 14 residues. J was trimmed by 5 bases and V by 7 bases; bases with no gene match: 10. The chain's CDR3 is CASIMDRLGYGYTF. CDR3 coding DNA: TGTGCCAGCATCATGGACAGGCTAGGGTATGGCTACACCTTC.

This CDR3 reads CASSKLGTSLVEQYF. As DNA, the CDR3 is TGTGCCAGCAGTAAACTAGGGACATCTCTCGTCGAGCAGTACTTC. The chain couples TRBV28 to TRBJ2-7, with D possibly being TRBD1 (6 bases). V lost 5 bases to trimming and J lost 6 bases, with 20 bases between them. CDR3 length: 15 amino acids. CDR1 and CDR2 from the germline V gene are MDHEN and SYDVKM. Full variable domain (missing parts from reference TRBV28 and TRBJ2-7): DVKVTQSSRYLVKRTGEKVFLECVQDMDHENMFWYRQDPGLGLRLIYFSYDVKMKEKGDIPEGYSVSREKKERFSLILESASTNQTSMYLCASSKLGTSLVEQYFGPGTRLTVT.

The V gene is TRBV20-1, the J gene TRBJ1-5; TRBD1 matches 7 bases. J lost 3 bases, V lost 3 bases, and 14 bases had no gene match. Germline V lookup: CDR1 DFQATT, CDR2 SNEGSKA (reference sequence). The CDR3 spans 17 residues. CDR3 in amino acids: CSASSRGDRLINQPQHF. The CDR3 DNA follows: TGCAGTGCTAGTAGCAGGGGGGATCGCTTAATCAATCAGCCCCAGCATTTT.

J is TRBJ2-7 and V is TRBV7-9, with 7 bases fitting TRBD2. The CDR3 totals 14 residues. Unmatched junction bases numbered 6, after V lost 5 bases and J lost 2 bases. CDR1 and CDR2 from the germline V gene are SEHNR and FQNEAQ (reference sequence). The CDR3 protein is CASSPSLATYEQYF. The CDR3 DNA reads TGTGCCAGCAGCCCCTCACTAGCGACCTACGAGCAGTACTTC.

The chain joins TRBV27 to TRBJ2-5; TRBD1 matches at 10 bases. J was trimmed by 4 bases and V by 5 bases; bases with no gene match: 4. CDR3 size: 14 residues. The germline gives CDR1 MNHEY, CDR2 SMNVEV (reference sequence). This CDR3 reads CASSPRTGGETQYF. The CDR3 region has the DNA TGTGCCAGCAGTCCACGGACAGGGGGAGAGACCCAGTACTTC.

This sequence joins TRBV6-6 and TRBJ1-1; 8 bases are shared with TRBD1. Germline loops: CDR1 MNHNY, CDR2 SVGAGI (reference sequence). With 0 bases clipped from V and 5 bases from J, the junction kept 5 bases outside the gene matches. The CDR3 has 15 amino acids. Written as DNA, the CDR3 is TGTGCCAGCAGTTACTCGAGTACAGGGGGAACTGAAGCTTTCTTT. Amino acids: CASSYSSTGGTEAFF.

The sample holds a few counts of this clone. The DNA of the CDR3 is TGTGCCAGCAGTTTATGGACAGGGAGAAAAGGAAACAATGAGCAGTTCTTC. This gives the protein CASSLWTGRKGNNEQFF. The chain joins TRBV27 to TRBJ2-1; TRBD1 matches 8 bases. The germline CDR1 and CDR2 sequences are MNHEY and SMNVEV (reference sequence). The CDR3 runs 17 residues. Trimming at V came to 1 base and at J to 5 bases, leaving 10 bases not matched to a gene.

The chain recombines TRBV9 with TRBJ1-1; no firm D call. The V and J ends lost 0 bases and 2 bases respectively, with 5 bases between them. The CDR3 loop spans 13 amino acids. Germline CDR1 and CDR2: SGDLS and YYNGEE. Here the CDR3 reads CASSVGDNTEAFF. Written as DNA, the CDR3 is TGTGCCAGCAGCGTAGGAGATAACACTGAAGCTTTCTTT. The whole variable domain, filled in from reference TRBV9 and TRBJ1-1, reads DSGVTQTPKHLITATGQRVTLRCSPRSGDLSVYWYQQSLDQGLQFLIQYYNGEERAKGNILERFSAQQFPDLHSELNLSSLELGDSALYFCASSVGDNTEAFFGQGTRLTVV.

This clone has more than one count but fewer than ten. The chain couples TRBV6-2 or TRBV6-3 to TRBJ2-6, with 7 bases that match TRBD2. After removal of 8 bases from V and 1 base from J, the junction contained 5 bases not matched to a gene. The germline CDR1 and CDR2 sequences are MNHEY and SVGEGT. The CDR3 consists of 15 residues. This CDR3 reads CASRRRGSGANVLTF. Here the CDR3 DNA reads TGTGCCAGCCGCCGGCGGGGGTCTGGGGCCAACGTCCTGACTTTC.

This chain connects TRBV27 to TRBJ2-7; TRBD2 matches at 9 bases. This CDR3 region has 15 residues. The V gene's germline CDR1 is MNHEY and CDR2 SMNVEV (reference sequence). V trimming: 7 bases; J trimming: 5 bases; junction bases outside the gene matches: 12. CDR3 region: CASKGAGGPNHEQYF. Written as DNA, the CDR3 is TGTGCCAGCAAAGGGGCGGGAGGGCCTAATCACGAGCAGTACTTC.

This chain uses TRBV5-4 with TRBJ2-1, with TRBD2 identical over 10 bases. The CDR3 totals 16 residues. The germline gives CDR1 SGHNT, CDR2 YYREEE (reference sequence). The V and J ends lost 0 bases and 8 bases, in that order; junction bases with no gene match: 8. The CDR3 DNA follows: TGTGCCAGCAGCTTGGGCGCCAGCGGGGGGGCCGATGAGCAGTTCTTC. Translating gives CASSLGASGGADEQFF.

Only one count was recorded for this clone. The V and J genes are TRBV19 and TRBJ1-4; D is uncertain. CDR1 is LNHDA and CDR2 is SQIVND in the germline V gene (reference sequence). Trimming removed 6 bases from V and 4 bases from J, with 15 bases in between. The CDR3 spans 15 residues. CDR3 bases: TGTGCCAGTAGCGGCATGGGCGGGGTTAATGAAAAACTGTTTTTT. Its protein is CASSGMGGVNEKLFF.

This clone was seen a few times. The rearrangement links TRBV6-6 to TRBJ2-7; 8 bases match TRBD2. CDR3 size: 13 residues. V was clipped by 6 bases and J by 1 base; unmatched bases: 2. The germline V gene has CDR1 MNHNY and CDR2 SVGAGI (reference sequence). The CDR3 DNA reads as TGTGCCAGCAGCACTAGCGGTTCCTACGAGCAGTACTTC. Protein sequence: CASSTSGSYEQYF.

This sequence joins TRBV28 and TRBJ1-2, with D maybe TRBD1 (5 bases). V lost 3 bases, J lost 8 bases, and 16 bases lay in between. CDR1 is MDHEN and CDR2 is SYDVKM in the germline V gene. This CDR3 is built from 14 residues. CDR3 coding DNA: TGTGCCAGCAGTTTGGCCCCGGGGGGGAGGGGCTACACCTTC. It translates to CASSLAPGGRGYTF.

The chain couples TRBV19 to TRBJ2-2; no definite D call. This CDR3 has 14 amino acids. With 7 bases removed from V and 4 bases from J, the gap between germline ends came to 13 bases. The V gene's germline CDR1 is LNHDA and CDR2 SQIVND (reference sequence). The CDR3 nucleotides are TGTGCCAGTACCCTCCCCACACCCACCGGGGAGCTGTTTTTT. Translating it yields CASTLPTPTGELFF.

The chain has TRBV6-5 and TRBJ1-1, with D uncertain. CDR3 length: 13 amino acids. V was cut by 1 base and J by 7 bases, with 10 bases left in between. CDR1 and CDR2 (germline): MNHEY, SVGAGI. Here the CDR3 DNA reads TGTGCCAGCAGTTACTTCCGACGGGGTGAAGCTTTCTTT. It is translated as CASSYFRRGEAFF.

The chain's CDR3 is CASSPRTSGGAGSEQYF. The CDR3 nucleotides read TGTGCCAGCTCACCAAGGACTAGCGGGGGGGCCGGATCCGAGCAGTACTTC. The rearrangement joins TRBV18 to TRBJ2-7; 15 positions match TRBD2. This CDR3 has 17 residues. Germline CDR1 KGHSH, CDR2 LQKENI. V gave up 2 bases and J gave up 6 bases; unmatched junction bases: 8. The whole variable domain, filled in from reference TRBV18 and TRBJ2-7, reads NAGVMQNPRHLVRRRGQEARLRCSPMKGHSHVYWYRQLPEEGLKFMVYLQKENIIDESGMPKERFSAEFPKEGPSILRIQQVVRGDSAAYFCASSPRTSGGAGSEQYFGPGTRLTVT.

The chain combines TRBV28 with TRBJ1-1; D gene unclear. V lost 1 base and J 1 base, leaving 13 bases between the germline ends. CDR1 and CDR2 (germline): MDHEN, SYDVKM. The CDR3 runs to 16 residues. This chain's CDR3 is CASSLLAGIGNTEAFF. CDR3 coding DNA: TGTGCCAGCAGTTTATTGGCGGGGATCGGGAACACTGAAGCTTTCTTT.

This rearrangement joins TRBV24-1 to TRBJ2-2; D is possibly TRBD2 (5 bases). Germline-derived CDR1 and CDR2 are KGHDR and SFDVKD. The length of the CDR3 is 15 residues. V was cut by 0 bases and J by 6 bases, with 10 bases left in between. The CDR3 spells CATSDLQAGAGELFF. The CDR3 coding sequence is TGTGCCACCAGTGATTTGCAGGCCGGGGCCGGGGAGCTGTTTTTT.